The 5 T cell receptor beta chains reported below all come from one sample, sequenced in a study of blood T cell repertoires in COVID-19. The assay was immunoSEQ multiplex PCR, and TCRdb's table has in-frame clones only and misses some. The table shows just under 350,000 clones, with 80% to 90% occurring only once. The material sequenced was peripheral blood. The receptors stem from a man aged 25-40 years with active or convalescent COVID-19.

This chain joins TRBV10-3 and TRBJ2-3; the match to TRBD2 covers 12 bases. Trimming took 2 bases from V and 1 from J; bases not matched to a gene: 7. The V gene's germline CDR1 is ENHRY and CDR2 SYGVKD. The CDR3 contains 18 residues. The CDR3 coding sequence is TGTGCCATCAGTGAGCCCTTCGGACTAGCGGGACGCACAGATACGCAGTATTTT. Encoded protein: CAISEPFGLAGRTDTQYF.

This chain connects TRBV2 to TRBJ1-1, with D possibly being TRBD1 (5 bases). The CDR3 is 14 residues long. V was trimmed by 6 bases and J by 0 bases, leaving 11 bases between them. The V gene's germline CDR1 is SNHLY and CDR2 FYNNEI. For the CDR3, the DNA is TGTGCCAGCAGCGGAGACAGTATGAACACTGAAGCTTTCTTT. Its translation is CASSGDSMNTEAFF.

Many counts were recorded for this clone. J is TRBJ2-7 and V is TRBV7-8, with TRBD2 identical over 10 bases. J was trimmed by 4 bases and V by 1 base; bases with no gene match: 10. The germline CDR1 and CDR2 sequences are SGHVS and FQNEAQ. This CDR3 has 17 residues. As DNA, the CDR3 is TGTGCCAGCAGCTTAGTCGTCCCGGGACTAGCGATTTACGAGCAGTACTTC. Residues: CASSLVVPGLAIYEQYF.

This chain connects TRBV19 to TRBJ1-2; 8 nucleotides match TRBD1. Germline V CDR1 and CDR2: LNHDA, SQIVND (reference sequence). V gave up 4 bases and J gave up 4 bases; unmatched junction bases: 5. This CDR3 spans 14 amino acids. In nucleotides, the CDR3 is TGTGCCAGTAGTACTCAGGGGGCGTCCTATGGCTACACCTTC. Protein sequence: CASSTQGASYGYTF.

V usage is TRBV19 and J usage is TRBJ2-3; the match to TRBD2 covers 13 bases. Trimming removed 8 bases from V and 1 base from J; junction bases left unmatched: 0. There are 14 residues in the CDR3. Germline lookup yields CDR1 LNHDA and CDR2 SQIVND (reference sequence). In nucleotides, the CDR3 is TGTGCCAGTGGACTAGCGGGGGGCACAGATACGCAGTATTTT. Protein sequence: CASGLAGGTDTQYF.